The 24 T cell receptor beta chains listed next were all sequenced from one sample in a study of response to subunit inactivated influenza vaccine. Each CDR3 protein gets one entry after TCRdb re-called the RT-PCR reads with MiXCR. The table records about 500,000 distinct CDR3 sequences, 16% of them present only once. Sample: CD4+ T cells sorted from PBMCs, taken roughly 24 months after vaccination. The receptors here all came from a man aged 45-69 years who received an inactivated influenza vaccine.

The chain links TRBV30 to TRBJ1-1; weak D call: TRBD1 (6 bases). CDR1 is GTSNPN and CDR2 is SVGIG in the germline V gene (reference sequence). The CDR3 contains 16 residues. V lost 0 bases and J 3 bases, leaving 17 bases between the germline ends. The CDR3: CAWSVRGGHSYTEAFF. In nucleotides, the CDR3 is TGTGCCTGGAGTGTACGTGGGGGACATTCGTACACTGAAGCTTTCTTT.

As DNA, the CDR3 is TGTGCCAGTAGTAAAACACTATCAGGAGGGATAGATACGCAGTATTTT. This translates into CASSKTLSGGIDTQYF. V usage is TRBV19 and J usage is TRBJ2-3; D may be TRBD2 (6 bases). Germline loops: CDR1 LNHDA, CDR2 SQIVND (reference sequence). The CDR3 loop spans 16 amino acids. With 4 bases removed from V and 5 bases from J, the gap between germline ends came to 19 bases.

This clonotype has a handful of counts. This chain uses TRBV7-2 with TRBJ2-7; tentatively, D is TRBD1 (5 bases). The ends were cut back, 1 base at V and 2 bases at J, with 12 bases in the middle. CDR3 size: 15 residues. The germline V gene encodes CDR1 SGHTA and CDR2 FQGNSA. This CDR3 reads CASSLDRYRTYEQYF. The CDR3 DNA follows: TGTGCCAGCAGCTTAGACAGGTACAGGACCTACGAGCAGTACTTC.

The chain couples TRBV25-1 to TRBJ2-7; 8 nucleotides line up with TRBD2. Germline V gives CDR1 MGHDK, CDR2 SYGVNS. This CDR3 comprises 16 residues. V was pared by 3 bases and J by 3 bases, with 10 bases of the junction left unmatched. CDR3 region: CASSEGGSGSFYEQYF. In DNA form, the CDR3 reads TGTGCCAGCAGTGAGGGTGGGAGCGGGAGTTTCTACGAGCAGTACTTC.

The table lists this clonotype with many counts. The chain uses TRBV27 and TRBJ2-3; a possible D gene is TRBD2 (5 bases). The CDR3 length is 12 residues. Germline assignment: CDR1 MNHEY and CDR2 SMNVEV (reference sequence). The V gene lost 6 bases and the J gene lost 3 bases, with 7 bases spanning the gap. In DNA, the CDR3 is TGTGCCAGCAGCCGGGGTACAGATACGCAGTATTTT. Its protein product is CASSRGTDTQYF.

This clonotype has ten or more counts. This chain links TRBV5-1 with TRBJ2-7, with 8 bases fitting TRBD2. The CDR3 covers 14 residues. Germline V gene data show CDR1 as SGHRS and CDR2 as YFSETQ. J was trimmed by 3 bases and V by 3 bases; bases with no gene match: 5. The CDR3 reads CASSSSGTSYEQYF. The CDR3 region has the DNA TGCGCCAGCAGCTCCTCCGGGACTAGCTACGAGCAGTACTTC.

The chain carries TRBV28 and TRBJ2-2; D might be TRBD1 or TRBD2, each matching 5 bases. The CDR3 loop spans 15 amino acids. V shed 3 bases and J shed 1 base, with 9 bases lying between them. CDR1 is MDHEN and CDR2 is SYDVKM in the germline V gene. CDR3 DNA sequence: TGTGCCAGCAGTTTGGGGGACGGGAACACCGGGGAGCTGTTTTTT. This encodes CASSLGDGNTGELFF.

CDR3 protein: CSARASGGAGELFF. The CDR3, as DNA: TGCAGTGCTAGGGCTAGCGGGGGGGCTGGGGAGCTGTTTTTT. V is TRBV20-1 and J is TRBJ2-2; 12 nucleotides align to TRBD2. V shed 3 bases and J 8 bases; nucleotides not matched to a gene: 4. Germline CDR1 reads DFQATT; CDR2 reads SNEGSKA (reference sequence). This CDR3 has 14 residues.

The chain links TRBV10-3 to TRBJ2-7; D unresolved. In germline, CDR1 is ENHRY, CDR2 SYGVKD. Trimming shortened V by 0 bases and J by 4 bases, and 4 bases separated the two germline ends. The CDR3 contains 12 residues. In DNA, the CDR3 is TGTGCCATCAGTGAGTCCGCGTACGAGCAGTACTTC. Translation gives CAISESAYEQYF.

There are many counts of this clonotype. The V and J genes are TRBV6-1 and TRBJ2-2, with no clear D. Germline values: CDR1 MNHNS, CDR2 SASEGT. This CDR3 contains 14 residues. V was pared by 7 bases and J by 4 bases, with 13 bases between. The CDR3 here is CASIEAGLTGELFF. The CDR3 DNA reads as TGTGCCAGCATAGAGGCTGGTCTCACCGGGGAGCTGTTTTTT.

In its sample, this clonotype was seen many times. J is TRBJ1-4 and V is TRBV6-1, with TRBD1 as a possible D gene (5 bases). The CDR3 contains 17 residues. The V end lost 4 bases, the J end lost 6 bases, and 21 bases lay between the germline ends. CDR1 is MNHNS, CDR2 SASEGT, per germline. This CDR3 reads CASSGHLGGGRDEKLFF. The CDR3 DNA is TGTGCCAGCAGTGGACACCTCGGGGGGGGGAGAGATGAAAAACTGTTTTTT.

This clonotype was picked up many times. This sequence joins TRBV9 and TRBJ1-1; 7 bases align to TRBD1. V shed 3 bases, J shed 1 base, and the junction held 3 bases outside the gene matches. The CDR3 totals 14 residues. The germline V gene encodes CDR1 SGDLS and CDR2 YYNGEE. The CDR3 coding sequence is TGTGCCAGCAGCGCGGGGACAGAGAACACTGAAGCTTTCTTT. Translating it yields CASSAGTENTEAFF.

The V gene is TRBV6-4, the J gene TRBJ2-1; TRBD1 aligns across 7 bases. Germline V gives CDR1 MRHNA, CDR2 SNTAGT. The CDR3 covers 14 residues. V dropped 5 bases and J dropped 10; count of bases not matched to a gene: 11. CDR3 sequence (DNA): TGTGCCAGCAGTACAGGGGTAGCCACCGGAGAGCAGTTCTTC. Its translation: CASSTGVATGEQFF.

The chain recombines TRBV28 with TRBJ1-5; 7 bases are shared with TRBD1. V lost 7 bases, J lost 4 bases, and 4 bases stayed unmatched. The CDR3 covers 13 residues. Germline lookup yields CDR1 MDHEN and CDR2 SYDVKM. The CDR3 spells CASTGGRNQPQHF. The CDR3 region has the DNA TGTGCCAGCACAGGGGGAAGGAATCAGCCCCAGCATTTT. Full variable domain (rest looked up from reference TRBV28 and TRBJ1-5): DVKVTQSSRYLVKRTGEKVFLECVQDMDHENMFWYRQDPGLGLRLIYFSYDVKMKEKGDIPEGYSVSREKKERFSLILESASTNQTSMYLCASTGGRNQPQHFGDGTRLSIL.

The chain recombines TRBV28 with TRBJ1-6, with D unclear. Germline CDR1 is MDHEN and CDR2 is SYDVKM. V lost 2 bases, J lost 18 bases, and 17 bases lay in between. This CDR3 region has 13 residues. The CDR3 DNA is TGTGCCAGCAGTTTAAGTGTGCAGGCCTACTACCACTTT. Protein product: CASSLSVQAYYHF.

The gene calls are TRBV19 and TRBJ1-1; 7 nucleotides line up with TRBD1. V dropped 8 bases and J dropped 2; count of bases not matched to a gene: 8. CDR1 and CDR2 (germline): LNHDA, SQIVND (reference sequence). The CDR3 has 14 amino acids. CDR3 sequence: CASCRNRGNTEAFF. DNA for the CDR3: TGTGCCAGTTGCCGTAACAGGGGAAACACTGAAGCTTTCTTT.

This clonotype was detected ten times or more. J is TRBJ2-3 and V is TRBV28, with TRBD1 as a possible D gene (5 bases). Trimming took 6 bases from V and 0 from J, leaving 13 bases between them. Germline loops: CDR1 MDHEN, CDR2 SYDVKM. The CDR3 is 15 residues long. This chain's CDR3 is CASSLRQGSTDTQYF. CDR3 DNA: TGTGCCAGCAGCTTACGCCAGGGCAGCACAGATACGCAGTATTTT. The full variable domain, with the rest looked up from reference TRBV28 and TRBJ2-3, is DVKVTQSSRYLVKRTGEKVFLECVQDMDHENMFWYRQDPGLGLRLIYFSYDVKMKEKGDIPEGYSVSREKKERFSLILESASTNQTSMYLCASSLRQGSTDTQYFGPGTRLTVL.

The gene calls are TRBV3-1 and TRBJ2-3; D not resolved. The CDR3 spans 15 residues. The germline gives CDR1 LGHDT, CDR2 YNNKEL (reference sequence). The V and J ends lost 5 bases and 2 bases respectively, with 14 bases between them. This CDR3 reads CASSYDLRSTDTQYF. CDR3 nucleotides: TGTGCCAGCAGCTATGACCTCCGCTCCACAGATACGCAGTATTTT.

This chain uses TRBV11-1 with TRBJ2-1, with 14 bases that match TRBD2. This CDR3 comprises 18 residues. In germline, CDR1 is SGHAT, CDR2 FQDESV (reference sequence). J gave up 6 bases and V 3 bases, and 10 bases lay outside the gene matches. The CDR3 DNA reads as TGTGCCAGCAGCTTGCCCCCACGACTAGCGGGAGGGGTCAATGAGCAGTTCTTC. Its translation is CASSLPPRLAGGVNEQFF.

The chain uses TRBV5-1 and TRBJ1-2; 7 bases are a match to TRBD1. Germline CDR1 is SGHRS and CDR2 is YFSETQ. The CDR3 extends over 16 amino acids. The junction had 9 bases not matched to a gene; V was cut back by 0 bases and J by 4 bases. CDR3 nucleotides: TGCGCCAGCAGCTTGGCGGGACTACAGGGGAGCTATGGCTACACCTTC. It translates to CASSLAGLQGSYGYTF. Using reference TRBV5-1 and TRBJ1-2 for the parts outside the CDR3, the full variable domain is KAGVTQTPRYLIKTRGQQVTLSCSPISGHRSVSWYQQTPGQGLQFLFEYFSETQRNKGNFPGRFSGRQFSNSRSEMNVSTLELGDSALYLCASSLAGLQGSYGYTFGSGTRLTVV.

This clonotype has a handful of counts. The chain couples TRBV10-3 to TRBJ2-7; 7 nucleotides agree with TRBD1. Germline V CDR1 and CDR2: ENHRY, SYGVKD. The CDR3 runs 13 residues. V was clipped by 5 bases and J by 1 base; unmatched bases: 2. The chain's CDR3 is CAISRDRSYEQYF. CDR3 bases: TGTGCCATCAGTCGGGACAGATCCTACGAGCAGTACTTC.

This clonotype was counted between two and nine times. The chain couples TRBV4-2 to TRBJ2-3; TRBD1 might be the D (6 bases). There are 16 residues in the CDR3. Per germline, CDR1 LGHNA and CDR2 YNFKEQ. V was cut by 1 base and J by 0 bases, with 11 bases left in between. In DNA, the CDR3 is TGTGCCAGCAGCCAAGTAGGGGACATTAGCACAGATACGCAGTATTTT. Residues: CASSQVGDISTDTQYF.

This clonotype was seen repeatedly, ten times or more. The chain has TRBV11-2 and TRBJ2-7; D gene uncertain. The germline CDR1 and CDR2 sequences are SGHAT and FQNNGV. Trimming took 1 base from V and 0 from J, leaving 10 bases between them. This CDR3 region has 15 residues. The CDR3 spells CASSLVDDSSYEQYF. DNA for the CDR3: TGTGCCAGCAGCTTAGTGGACGATAGCTCCTACGAGCAGTACTTC.

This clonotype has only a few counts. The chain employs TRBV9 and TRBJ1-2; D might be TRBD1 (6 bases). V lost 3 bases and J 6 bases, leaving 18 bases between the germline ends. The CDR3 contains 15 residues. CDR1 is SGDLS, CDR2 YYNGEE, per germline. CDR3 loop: CASSAYGGRNNGYTF. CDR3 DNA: TGTGCCAGCAGCGCCTACGGGGGGCGCAATAATGGCTACACCTTC. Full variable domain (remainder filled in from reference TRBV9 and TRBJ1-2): DSGVTQTPKHLITATGQRVTLRCSPRSGDLSVYWYQQSLDQGLQFLIQYYNGEERAKGNILERFSAQQFPDLHSELNLSSLELGDSALYFCASSAYGGRNNGYTFGSGTRLTVV.